This TCR beta chain was identified during a study of T cells in Graves' hyperthyroidism and ophthalmopathy. Whole-study findings and limits: The model's output predicted ophthalmopathy at a median of roughly seven months prior to onset.

Lactation, pregnancy, other autoimmune disease or uncontrolled infection led to exclusion of patients. The blood specimen was taken at initial hyperthyroidism diagnosis, before any ophthalmopathy symptoms. It was 10 ml of fresh peripheral blood that supplied the PBMCs. This clonotype was observed a few times. Its antigen remains unknown. RNA transcripts gave rise to amplified TCR beta CDR3 regions. The HTBI primer set drove a first-round RT-PCR of the TCR CDR3. A single record per CDR3 protein comes from TCRdb applying MiXCR to the multiplex PCR reads. The sample carries more than 550,000 distinct CDR3 sequences, approximately 19% recorded once. CDR1 is KGHSH and CDR2 is LQKENI in the germline V gene. Losses at the gene ends were 10 bases for V and 8 bases for J; bases not matched to a gene: 14. The CDR3 length is 15 residues.

What was sequenced was blood. The sequence derives from a woman aged 45 to 65 with Graves' hyperthyroidism that later progressed to Graves' ophthalmopathy. The genes are TRBV18 and TRBJ2-3; TRBD1 matches at 11 bases. The CDR3 reads CATSLGQGAWGTQYF. The CDR3 nucleotides read TGTGCCACCAGTCTAGGACAGGGGGCCTGGGGTACGCAGTATTTT.